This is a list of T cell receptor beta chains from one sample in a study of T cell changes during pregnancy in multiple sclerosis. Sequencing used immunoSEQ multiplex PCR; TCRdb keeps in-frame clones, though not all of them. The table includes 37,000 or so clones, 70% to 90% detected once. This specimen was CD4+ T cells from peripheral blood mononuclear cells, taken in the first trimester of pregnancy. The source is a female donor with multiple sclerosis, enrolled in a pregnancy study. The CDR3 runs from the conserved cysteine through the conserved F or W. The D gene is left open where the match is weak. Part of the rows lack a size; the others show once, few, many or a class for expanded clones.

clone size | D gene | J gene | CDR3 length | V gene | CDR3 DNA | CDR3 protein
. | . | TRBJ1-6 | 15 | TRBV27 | TGTGCCAGCAGACCGGACGGGGATTATAATTCACCCCTCCACTTT | CASRPDGDYNSPLHF
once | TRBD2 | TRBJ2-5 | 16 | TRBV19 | TGTGCCAGTAGTAGAAGACTAGCGGGGGGCCAAGAGACCCAGTACTTC | CASSRRLAGGQETQYF
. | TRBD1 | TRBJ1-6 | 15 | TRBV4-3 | TGCGCCAGCAGCCAGGAGACAGGGGAGAATTCACCCCTCCACTTT | CASSQETGENSPLHF
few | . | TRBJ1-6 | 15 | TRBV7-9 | TGTGCCAGCAGTCTTCGCACAGGGATTTCTTCACCCCTCCACTTT | CASSLRTGISSPLHF
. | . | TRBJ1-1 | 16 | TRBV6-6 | TGTGCCAGCAGGCCGACAGGAGTTAAGGCGGAAACTGAAGCTTTCTTT | CASRPTGVKAETEAFF
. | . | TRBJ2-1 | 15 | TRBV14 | TGTGCCAGCAGCCAAGTCTCGGGAGCGTACAATGAGCAGTTCTTC | CASSQVSGAYNEQFF
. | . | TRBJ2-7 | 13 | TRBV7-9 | TGTGCCAGCAGCCCTCTCGCACAGGGTAAGCAGTACTTC | CASSPLAQGKQYF
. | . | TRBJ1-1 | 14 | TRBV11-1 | TGTGCCAGCAGCTTAGAACTGGGGAGGTCGGAAGCTTTCTTT | CASSLELGRSEAFF
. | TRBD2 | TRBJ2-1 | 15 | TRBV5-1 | TGCGCCAGCAGATACCTAGCGGAATCCTACAATGAGCAGTTCTTC | CASRYLAESYNEQFF
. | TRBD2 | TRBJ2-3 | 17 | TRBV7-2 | TGTGCCAGCAGCTTGGAGACTAGCGGGTCCGGCACAGATACGCAGTATTTT | CASSLETSGSGTDTQYF
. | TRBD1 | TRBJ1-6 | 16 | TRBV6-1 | TGTGCCAGCAGTGCTCCCGGGGGACAGTGGAATTCACCCCTCCACTTT | CASSAPGGQWNSPLHF
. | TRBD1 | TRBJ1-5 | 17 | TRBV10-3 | TGTGCCATCAGTGAGCCGTTTAAGGGACAGTACAATCAGCCCCAGCATTTT | CAISEPFKGQYNQPQHF
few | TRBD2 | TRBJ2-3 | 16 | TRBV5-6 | TGTGCCAGCAGCTTGGCGGCGGGAGCGCCCACAGATACGCAGTATTTT | CASSLAAGAPTDTQYF
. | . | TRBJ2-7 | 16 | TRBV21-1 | TGTGCCAGCAGCGCCCAACCCGGGACTCCACCTTACGAGCAGTACTTC | CASSAQPGTPPYEQYF
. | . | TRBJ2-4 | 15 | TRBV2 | TGTGCCAGCAGTGAAAACACCCCTCAGGTGGACATTCAGTACTTC | CASSENTPQVDIQYF
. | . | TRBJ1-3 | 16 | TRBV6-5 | TGTGCCAGCAGTTACTCGACTCCGAGCTCCGGAAACACCATATATTTT | CASSYSTPSSGNTIYF
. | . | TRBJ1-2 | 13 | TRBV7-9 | TGTGCCAGCAGCCCCGGACAGAACTATGGCTACACCTTC | CASSPGQNYGYTF
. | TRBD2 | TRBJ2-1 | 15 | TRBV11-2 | TGTGCCAGCAGCTACCCAGGCGGGGGGGACAATGAGCAGTTCTTC | CASSYPGGGDNEQFF
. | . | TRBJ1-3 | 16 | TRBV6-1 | TGTGCCAGCAGTGAACTGGCAGTATCCTCTGGAAACACCATATATTTT | CASSELAVSSGNTIYF
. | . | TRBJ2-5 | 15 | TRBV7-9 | TGTGCCAGCAGCTTAAGAGAGACAGCTAAAGAGACCCAGTACTTC | CASSLRETAKETQYF
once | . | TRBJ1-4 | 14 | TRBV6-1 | TGTGCCAGCAGCCCGGGGAGGGTAGAAGAAAAACTGTTTTTT | CASSPGRVEEKLFF
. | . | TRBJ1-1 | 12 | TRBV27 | TGTGCCAGCAGTTTTACAGGGTCTGAAGCTTTCTTT | CASSFTGSEAFF
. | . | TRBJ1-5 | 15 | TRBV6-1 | TGTGCCAGCAGTGAGGGATCAGGGGTTGCTCAGCCCCAGCATTTT | CASSEGSGVAQPQHF
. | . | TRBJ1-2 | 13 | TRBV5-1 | TGCGCCAGCAGCTCCCACAGCAACTATGGCTACACCTTC | CASSSHSNYGYTF
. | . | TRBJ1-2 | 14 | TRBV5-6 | TGTGCCAGCAGGGAGGGTGGTAGCGGCTATGGCTACACCTTC | CASREGGSGYGYTF
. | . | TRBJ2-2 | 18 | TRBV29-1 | TGCAGCGTTTTAAGGAGAGAGGTACAGGGATTCGGACCCGGGGAGCTGTTTTTT | CSVLRREVQGFGPGELFF
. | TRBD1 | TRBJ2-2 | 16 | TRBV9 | TGTGCCAGCAGCGTAGGGGGACAGGGAACTACCGGGGAGCTGTTTTTT | CASSVGGQGTTGELFF
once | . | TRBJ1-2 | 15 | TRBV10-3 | TGTGCCATCAGAAGAGCGGGGGAACTTAACTATGGCTACACCTTC | CAIRRAGELNYGYTF
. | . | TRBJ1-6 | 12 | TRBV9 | TGTGCCAGCAGCCGACAGGATTCACCCCTCCACTTT | CASSRQDSPLHF
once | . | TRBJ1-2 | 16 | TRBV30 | TGTGCCTGGAGTGAATCGGGTCCCCTTCGGGTCTATGGCTACACCTTC | CAWSESGPLRVYGYTF
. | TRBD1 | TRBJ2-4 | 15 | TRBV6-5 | TGTGCCAGCAGCCAGACAGGGTTAGCCAAAAACATTCAGTACTTC | CASSQTGLAKNIQYF
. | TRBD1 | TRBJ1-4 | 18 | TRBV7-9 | TGTGCCAGCAGCAGAGCGGGACAGGGGAGTGCAACTAATGAAAAACTGTTTTTT | CASSRAGQGSATNEKLFF
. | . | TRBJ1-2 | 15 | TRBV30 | TGTGCCTGGAGTCCCCATCGGGACTCTCCTGAAGCCGCTTGCTTC | CAWSPHRDSPEAACF
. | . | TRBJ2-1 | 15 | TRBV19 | TGTGCCAGTAGTATTGGCGGGGTCCCCTACAATGAGCAGTTCTTC | CASSIGGVPYNEQFF
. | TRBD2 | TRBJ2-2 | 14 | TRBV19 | TGTGCCAGTAGTCCGGGGGGAGGGACCGGGGAGCTGTTTTTT | CASSPGGGTGELFF
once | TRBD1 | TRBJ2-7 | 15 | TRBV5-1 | TGCGCCAGCAGCTTCGGACAGGGGATGGGCTACGAGCAGTACTTC | CASSFGQGMGYEQYF
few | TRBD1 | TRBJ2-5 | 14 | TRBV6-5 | TGTGCCAGCAGTCGCCAGGGGGCACAAGAGACCCAGTACTTC | CASSRQGAQETQYF
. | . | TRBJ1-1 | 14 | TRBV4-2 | TGTGCCAGCAGCCATCGTACAGGGAACACTGAAGCTTTCTTT | CASSHRTGNTEAFF
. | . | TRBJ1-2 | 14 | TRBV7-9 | TGTGCCAGCAGCTTATCGGCAAGGGGGAAGGGCTACACCTTC | CASSLSARGKGYTF
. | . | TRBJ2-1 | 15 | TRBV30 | TGTGCCTGGAGTGTCGGGCTAGGAGGTTCCCATGAGCAGTTCTTC | CAWSVGLGGSHEQFF
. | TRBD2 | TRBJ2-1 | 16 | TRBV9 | TGTGCCAGCAGCGTAGGACTAGCGGGGATCTACAATGAGCAGTTCTTC | CASSVGLAGIYNEQFF
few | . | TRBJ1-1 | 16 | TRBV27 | TGTGCCAGCAGTTTAGAGGACAGTACCTTCACCACTGAAGCTTTCTTT | CASSLEDSTFTTEAFF
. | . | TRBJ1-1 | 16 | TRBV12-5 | TGTGCTAGTGGTTTGGTGGTAAGTCAGAGCGCCACTGAAGCTTTCTTT | CASGLVVSQSATEAFF
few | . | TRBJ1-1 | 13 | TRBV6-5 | TGTGCCAGCAGTCCTCGGACAGACACTGAAGCTTTCTTT | CASSPRTDTEAFF
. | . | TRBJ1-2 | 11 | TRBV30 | TGTGCCTATTTTTGGCAGGGGAGCTACACCTTC | CAYFWQGSYTF
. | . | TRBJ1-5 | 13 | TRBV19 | TGTGCCAGTACCAACAGGGCTGGTCAGCCCCAGCATTTT | CASTNRAGQPQHF
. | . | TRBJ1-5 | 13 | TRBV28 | TGTGCCAGCAGGGCGGATAGCAATCAGCCCCAGCATTTT | CASRADSNQPQHF
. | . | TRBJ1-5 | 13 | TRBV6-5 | TGTGCCAGCAGTTACTCGAGAGGTCAGCCCCAGCATTTT | CASSYSRGQPQHF
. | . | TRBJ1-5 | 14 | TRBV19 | TGTGCCAGTAGTATATTTGGCAGGGGTCAGCCCCAGCATTTT | CASSIFGRGQPQHF
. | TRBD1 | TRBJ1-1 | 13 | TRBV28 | TGTGCCAGCAGGGGACAGGTAGACACTGAAGCTTTCTTT | CASRGQVDTEAFF